This TCR beta chain is drawn from a study of technical replicates of blood from several donors. Clones were sequenced by immunoSEQ multiplex PCR, and TCRdb holds only the in-frame ones, with some missing. The sample consists of approximately 88,000 clones, 95% to 97% of them appearing once. The sample taken for sequencing was T cells isolated from PBMCs. The sequence derives from a human donor in good health.

Written as DNA, the CDR3 is TGTGCCTTATATCTGAACACTGAAGCTTTCTTT. It translates to CALYLNTEAFF. V usage is TRBV30 and J usage is TRBJ1-1; D is undetermined. The ends were cut back, 7 bases at V and 0 bases at J, with 6 bases in the middle. Germline CDR1 and CDR2: GTSNPN and SVGIG (reference sequence). The CDR3 spans 11 residues.